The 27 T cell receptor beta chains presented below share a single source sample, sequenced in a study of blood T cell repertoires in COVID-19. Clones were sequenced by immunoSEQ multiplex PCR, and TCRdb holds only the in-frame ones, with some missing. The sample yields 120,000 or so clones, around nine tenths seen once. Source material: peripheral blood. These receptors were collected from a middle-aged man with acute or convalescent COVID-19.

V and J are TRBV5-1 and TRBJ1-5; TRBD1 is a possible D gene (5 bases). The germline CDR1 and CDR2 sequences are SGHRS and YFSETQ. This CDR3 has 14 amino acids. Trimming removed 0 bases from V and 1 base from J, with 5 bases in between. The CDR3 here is CASSLGQSNQPQHF. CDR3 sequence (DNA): TGCGCCAGCAGCTTGGGACAGAGCAATCAGCCCCAGCATTTT. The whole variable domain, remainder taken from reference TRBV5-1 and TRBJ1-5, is KAGVTQTPRYLIKTRGQQVTLSCSPISGHRSVSWYQQTPGQGLQFLFEYFSETQRNKGNFPGRFSGRQFSNSRSEMNVSTLELGDSALYLCASSLGQSNQPQHFGDGTRLSIL.

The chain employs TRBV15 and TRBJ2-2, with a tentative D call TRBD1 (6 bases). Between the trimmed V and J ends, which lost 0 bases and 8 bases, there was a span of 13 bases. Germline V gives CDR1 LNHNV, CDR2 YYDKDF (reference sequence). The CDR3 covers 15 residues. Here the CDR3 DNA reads TGTGCCACCAGCAGAGATAGTATGGGGGCGGGGGAGCTGTTTTTT. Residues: CATSRDSMGAGELFF.

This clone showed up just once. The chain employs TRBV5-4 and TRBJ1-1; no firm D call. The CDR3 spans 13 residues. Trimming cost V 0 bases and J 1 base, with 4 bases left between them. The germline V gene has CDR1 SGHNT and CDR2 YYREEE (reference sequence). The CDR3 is CASSLDTNTEAFF. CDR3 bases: TGTGCCAGCAGCTTGGACACGAACACTGAAGCTTTCTTT.

DNA for the CDR3: TGTGCCAGCAGCCAGAATTCGCGGGCCACAGATACGCAGTATTTT. Translated: CASSQNSRATDTQYF. The chain has TRBV6-5 and TRBJ2-3; possibly TRBD2 for D (5 bases). In germline, CDR1 is MNHEY, CDR2 SVGAGI. V was cut by 6 bases and J by 2 bases, with 15 bases left in between. The length of the CDR3 is 15 residues.

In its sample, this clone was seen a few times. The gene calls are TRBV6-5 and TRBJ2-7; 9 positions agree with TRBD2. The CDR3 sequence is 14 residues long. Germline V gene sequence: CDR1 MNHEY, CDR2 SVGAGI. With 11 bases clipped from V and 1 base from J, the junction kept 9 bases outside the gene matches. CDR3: CAVQVTSGSYEQYF. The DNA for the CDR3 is TGTGCCGTGCAGGTGACTAGCGGATCCTACGAGCAGTACTTC.

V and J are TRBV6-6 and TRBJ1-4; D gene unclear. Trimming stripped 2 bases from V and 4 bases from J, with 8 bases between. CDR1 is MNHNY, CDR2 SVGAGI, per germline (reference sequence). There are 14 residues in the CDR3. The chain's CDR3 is CASSYGGLNEKLFF. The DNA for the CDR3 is TGTGCCAGCAGTTACGGAGGACTTAATGAAAAACTGTTTTTT.

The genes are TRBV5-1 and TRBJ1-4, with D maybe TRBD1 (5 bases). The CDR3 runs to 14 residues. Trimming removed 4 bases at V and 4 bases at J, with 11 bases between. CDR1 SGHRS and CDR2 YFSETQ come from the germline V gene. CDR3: CASSLEGFNEKLFF. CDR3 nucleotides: TGCGCCAGCAGCCTGGAGGGGTTTAATGAAAAACTGTTTTTT.

CDR3 sequence reads: CATSVYGPSGNEQFF. The CDR3 DNA reads as TGTGCCACCAGTGTTTATGGGCCTAGCGGGAATGAGCAGTTCTTC. This chain links TRBV24-1 with TRBJ2-1; 8 bases fit TRBD2. In germline, CDR1 is KGHDR, CDR2 SFDVKD. The CDR3 contains 15 residues. V lost 5 bases and J lost 7; bases outside the gene matches: 9.

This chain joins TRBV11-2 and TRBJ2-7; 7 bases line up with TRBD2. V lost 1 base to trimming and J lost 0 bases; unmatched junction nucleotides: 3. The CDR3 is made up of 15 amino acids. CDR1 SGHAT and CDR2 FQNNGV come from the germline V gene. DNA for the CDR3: TGTGCCAGCAGCTTAGGATGGGACTACTCCTACGAGCAGTACTTC. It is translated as CASSLGWDYSYEQYF.

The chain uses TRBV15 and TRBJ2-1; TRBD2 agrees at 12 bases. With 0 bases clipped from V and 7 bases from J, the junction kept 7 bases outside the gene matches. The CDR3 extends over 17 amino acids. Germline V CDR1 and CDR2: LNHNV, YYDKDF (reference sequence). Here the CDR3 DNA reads TGTGCCACCAGCAGAGACCGACTAGCGGGAGTTGGGAATGAGCAGTTCTTC. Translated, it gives CATSRDRLAGVGNEQFF. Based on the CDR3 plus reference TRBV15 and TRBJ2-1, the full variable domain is DAMVIQNPRYQVTQFGKPVTLSCSQTLNHNVMYWYQQKSSQAPKLLFHYYDKDFNNEADTPDNFQSRRPNTSFCFLDIRSPGLGDTAMYLCATSRDRLAGVGNEQFFGPGTRLTVL.

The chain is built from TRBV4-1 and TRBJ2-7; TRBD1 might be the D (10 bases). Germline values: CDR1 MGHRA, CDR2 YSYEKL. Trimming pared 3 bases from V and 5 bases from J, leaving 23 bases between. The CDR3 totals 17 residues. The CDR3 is CASSQGQGLAGTNEQYF. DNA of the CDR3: TGCGCCAGCAGCCAGGGACAGGGGCTAGCGGGAACCAACGAGCAGTACTTC.

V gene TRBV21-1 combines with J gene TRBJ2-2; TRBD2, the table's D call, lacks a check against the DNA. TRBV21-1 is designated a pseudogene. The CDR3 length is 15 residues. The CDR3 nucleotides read TGTGCCAACTTGCTGGGGGGAGGGGAGACCGGGGAGCTGTTTTTT. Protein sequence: CANLLGGGETGELFF.

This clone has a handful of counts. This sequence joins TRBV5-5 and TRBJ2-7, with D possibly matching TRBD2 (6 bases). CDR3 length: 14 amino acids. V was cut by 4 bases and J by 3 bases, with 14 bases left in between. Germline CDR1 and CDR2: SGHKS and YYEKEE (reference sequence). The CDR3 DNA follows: TGTGCCAGCAGCCCCCCGGGGAGGATCTACGAGCAGTACTTC. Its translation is CASSPPGRIYEQYF. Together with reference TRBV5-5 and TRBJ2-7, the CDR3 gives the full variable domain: DAGVTQSPTHLIKTRGQQVTLRCSPISGHKSVSWYQQVLGQGPQFIFQYYEKEERGRGNFPDRFSARQFPNYSSELNVNALLLGDSALYLCASSPPGRIYEQYFGPGTRLTVT.

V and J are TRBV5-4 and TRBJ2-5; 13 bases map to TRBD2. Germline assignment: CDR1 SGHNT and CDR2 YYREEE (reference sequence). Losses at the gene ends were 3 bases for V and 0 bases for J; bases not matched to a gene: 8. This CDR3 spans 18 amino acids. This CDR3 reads CASSWTSGRSLYQETQYF. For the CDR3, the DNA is TGTGCCAGCAGCTGGACTAGCGGGAGAAGCCTGTACCAAGAGACCCAGTACTTC.

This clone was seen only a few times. The CDR3 DNA is TGCGCCAGCAGTGAGACCGGGACTAGCGGGAGGGCCGGCGGGGAGCTGTTTTTT. It yields the protein CASSETGTSGRAGGELFF. This chain links TRBV10-2 with TRBJ2-2, with TRBD2 matching over 16 bases. V shed 2 bases, J shed 7 bases, and the junction held 7 bases outside the gene matches. Germline V gives CDR1 WSHSY, CDR2 SAAADI. This CDR3 spans 18 amino acids.

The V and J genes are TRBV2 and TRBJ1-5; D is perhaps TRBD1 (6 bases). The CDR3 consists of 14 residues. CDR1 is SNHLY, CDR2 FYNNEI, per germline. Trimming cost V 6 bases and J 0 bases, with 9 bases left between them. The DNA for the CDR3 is TGTGCCAGCAGCTCAGGGGTTAGCAATCAGCCCCAGCATTTT. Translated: CASSSGVSNQPQHF.

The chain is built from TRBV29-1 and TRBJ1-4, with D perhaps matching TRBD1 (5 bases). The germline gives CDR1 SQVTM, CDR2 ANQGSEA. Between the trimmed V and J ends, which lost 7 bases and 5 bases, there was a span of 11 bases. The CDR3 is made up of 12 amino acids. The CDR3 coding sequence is TGCAGCGCCTTACGGGGGAATGAAAAACTGTTTTTT. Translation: CSALRGNEKLFF.

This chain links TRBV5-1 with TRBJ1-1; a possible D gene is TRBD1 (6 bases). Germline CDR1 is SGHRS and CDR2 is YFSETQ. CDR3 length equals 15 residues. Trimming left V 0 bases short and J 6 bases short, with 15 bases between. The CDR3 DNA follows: TGCGCCAGCAGCTTGGTGGGGGGGCGAAGGGCTGAAGCTTTCTTT. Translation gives CASSLVGGRRAEAFF.

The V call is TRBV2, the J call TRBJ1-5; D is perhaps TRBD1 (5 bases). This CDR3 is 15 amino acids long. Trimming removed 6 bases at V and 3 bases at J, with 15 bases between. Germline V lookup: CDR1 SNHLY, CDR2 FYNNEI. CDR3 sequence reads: CASSLQGANNQPQHF. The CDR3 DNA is TGTGCCAGCAGCCTTCAAGGGGCGAACAATCAGCCCCAGCATTTT. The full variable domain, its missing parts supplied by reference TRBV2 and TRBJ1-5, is EPEVTQTPSHQVTQMGQEVILRCVPISNHLYFYWYRQILGQKVEFLVSFYNNEISEKSEIFDDQFSVERPDGSNFTLKIRSTKLEDSAMYFCASSLQGANNQPQHFGDGTRLSIL.

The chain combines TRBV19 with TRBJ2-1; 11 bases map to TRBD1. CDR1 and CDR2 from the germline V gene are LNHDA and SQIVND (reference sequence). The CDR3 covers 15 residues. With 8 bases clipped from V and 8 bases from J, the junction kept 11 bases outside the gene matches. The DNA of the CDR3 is TGTGCCAGTCGAGCTCAGGGACAGGGGGATTATGAGCAGTTCTTC. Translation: CASRAQGQGDYEQFF. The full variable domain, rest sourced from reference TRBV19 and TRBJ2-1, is DGGITQSPKYLFRKEGQNVTLSCEQNLNHDAMYWYRQDPGQGLRLIYYSQIVNDFQKGDIAEGYSVSREKKESFPLTVTSAQKNPTAFYLCASRAQGQGDYEQFFGPGTRLTVL.

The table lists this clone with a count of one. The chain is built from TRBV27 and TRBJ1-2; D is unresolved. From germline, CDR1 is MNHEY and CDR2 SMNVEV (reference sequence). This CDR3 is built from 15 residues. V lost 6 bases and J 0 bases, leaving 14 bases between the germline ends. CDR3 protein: CASSTQPGSNYGYTF. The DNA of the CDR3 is TGTGCCAGCAGCACACAACCAGGATCTAACTATGGCTACACCTTC.

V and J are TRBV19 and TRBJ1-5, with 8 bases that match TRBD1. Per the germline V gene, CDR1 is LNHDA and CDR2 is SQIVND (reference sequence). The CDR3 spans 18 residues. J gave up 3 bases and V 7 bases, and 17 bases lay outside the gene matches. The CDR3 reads CASTPVGTGGRNNQPQHF. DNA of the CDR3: TGTGCCAGTACCCCAGTAGGCACAGGGGGACGAAACAATCAGCCCCAGCATTTT.

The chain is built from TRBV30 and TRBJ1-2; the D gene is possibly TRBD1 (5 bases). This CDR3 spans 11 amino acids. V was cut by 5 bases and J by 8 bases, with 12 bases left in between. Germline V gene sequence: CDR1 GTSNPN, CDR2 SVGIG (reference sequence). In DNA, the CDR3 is TGTGCCTGGCAGGGTTTCGGCGGCTACACCTTC. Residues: CAWQGFGGYTF.

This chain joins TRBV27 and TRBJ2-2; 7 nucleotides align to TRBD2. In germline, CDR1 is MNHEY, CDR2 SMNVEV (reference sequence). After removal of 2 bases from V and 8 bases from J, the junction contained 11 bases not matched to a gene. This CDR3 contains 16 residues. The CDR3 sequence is CASSLLAGVTWGELFF. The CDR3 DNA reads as TGTGCCAGCAGTTTACTCGCGGGAGTAACTTGGGGGGAGCTGTTTTTT.

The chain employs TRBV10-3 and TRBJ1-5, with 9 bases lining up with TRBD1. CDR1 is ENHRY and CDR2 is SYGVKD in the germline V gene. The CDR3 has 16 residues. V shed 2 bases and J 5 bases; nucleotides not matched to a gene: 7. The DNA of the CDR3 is TGTGCCATCAGTGAGGCGGGACAGGGACCTTATCAGCCCCAGCATTTT. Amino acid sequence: CAISEAGQGPYQPQHF.

DNA of the CDR3: TGTGCCAGTAGAAGTGGCACCCAACAAGAGACCCAGTACTTC. Amino acid sequence: CASRSGTQQETQYF. V gene TRBV19 combines with J gene TRBJ2-5, with unresolved D. The germline V and J ends were trimmed by 6 bases and 2 bases, with 13 bases remaining between them. CDR1 LNHDA and CDR2 SQIVND come from the germline V gene (reference sequence). The length of the CDR3 is 14 residues.

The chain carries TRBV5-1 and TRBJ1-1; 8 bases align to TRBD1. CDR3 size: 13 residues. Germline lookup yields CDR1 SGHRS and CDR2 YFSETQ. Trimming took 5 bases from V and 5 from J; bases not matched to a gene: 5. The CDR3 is CASRFTGGTEAFF. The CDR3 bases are TGCGCCAGCAGATTTACAGGGGGGACTGAAGCTTTCTTT.